The clone carrying this T cell receptor (beta chain) was seen only a few times. Time point described: pre-sensitization, week 0. Treatment: therapeutic diphenylcyclopropenone sensitization with weekly scalp DPC. Donors, patients with alopecia ranging from 18 to 70 years old and judged suitable for DPC, provided samples. In germline, CDR1 is LGHDT, CDR2 YNNKEL (reference sequence). Trimming took off 0 bases at V and 1 base at J, with 9 bases between the two ends. This CDR3 comprises 15 residues. Individual cDNA molecules (in the library) carried attached unique molecular identifiers. Each CDR3 protein gets one entry after TCRdb re-called the RACE reads with MiXCR. Altogether roughly 90,000 distinct CDR3 sequences are present, 8% to 10% being singletons, with the ten largest covering about 3.5%. The sample originates from a study of human T cells and chemical hapten exposure.

Material: whole blood, obtained in connection with sensitization to the hapten diphenylcyclopropenone (DPC). This TCR came from a woman in her forties with alopecia areata. Some clones in this sample may be carry-over from other donors' samples. V and J are TRBV3-1 and TRBJ2-5, with D hard to call. This CDR3 is CASSQDLTFQETQYF. For the CDR3, the DNA is TGTGCCAGCAGCCAAGATTTAACGTTCCAAGAGACCCAGTACTTC.